The rows below give T cell receptor beta chains drawn from one sample of a study of OX40 agonist ivuxolimab in advanced cancers. Measured with immunoSEQ multiplex PCR; TCRdb has only the in-frame clones, and not every one. The table includes more than 75,000 clones, about 85% detected once. Sequenced here: CD4+ or CD8+ T cells sorted from blood, sampled in a trial of the OX40 agonist ivuxolimab. These TCRs come from an adult with an advanced solid tumor such as melanoma, head and neck, liver or kidney cancer. The conserved cysteine and the conserved F or W are not part of the CDR3 here.

V gene,CDR3 length,J gene,CDR3 protein
TRBV7-2,14,TRBJ1-2,ASSLGSGALLKGYT
TRBV7-9,13,TRBJ1-2,ASSLDLAASPGYT
TRBV18,12,TRBJ2-1,ASSPPGSYNEQF
TRBV5-1,11,TRBJ1-2,ASSGRTGGGYT
TRBV6-5,10,TRBJ1-5,ASSYSTGQQH
TRBV7-9,12,TRBJ2-7,ASSLREGHYEQY
TRBV4-2,17,TRBJ2-7,ASSQDSGVAGGPSYEQY
TRBV4-3,13,TRBJ1-2,ASSQDSRGIGGYT
TRBV5-1,12,TRBJ1-2,ASSLRGGFDGYT
TRBV7-9,12,TRBJ2-7,ASSLVSSSQQQY
TRBV7-2,13,TRBJ1-3,ASSLGQMGGNTIY
TRBV6-6,13,TRBJ2-2,ASSSAGGTTGELF
TRBV10-3,13,TRBJ2-1,AISEASGLVNEQF
TRBV7-3,14,TRBJ2-1,ASSKTGLAGGNEQF
TRBV28,11,TRBJ1-4,AILEGANEKLF
TRBV4-3,14,TRBJ2-7,ASSPKIGTGFNEQY
TRBV29-1,15,TRBJ2-3,SVENRAGRDGRDTQY
TRBV27,12,TRBJ1-1,ASRRGERGTEAF
TRBV19,15,TRBJ1-3,ASSNAGTGTSGNTIY
TRBV27,12,TRBJ1-1,ASSPDGGVTEAF
TRBV6-6,12,TRBJ2-7,ASKNSGRAYEQY
TRBV21-1,14,TRBJ1-1,ASTKLRDRGGTEAF
TRBV19,13,TRBJ2-4,ASSALGIAKNIQY
TRBV11-2,13,TRBJ1-3,ASSQIRTRSDTIY
TRBV9,14,TRBJ2-2,ASSGGQNFNTGELF
TRBV12-5,9,TRBJ2-7,ASGLATQQY
TRBV28,12,TRBJ1-2,ASSLSTAIYGYT
TRBV6-1,13,TRBJ2-7,ASTRTSGAAYEQY
TRBV7-9,15,TRBJ1-6,ASSLTPRVGGNSPLH
TRBV19,13,TRBJ1-5,ASKGGSRRDQPQH
TRBV2,12,TRBJ2-7,ASRLRAGNYEQY
TRBV7-9,12,TRBJ2-5,ASSLLAGEEEQY
TRBV29-1,10,TRBJ1-1,SARTGNTEAF
TRBV6-1,12,TRBJ1-5,ASSVSRGDQPQH
TRBV4-1,12,TRBJ2-7,ASSQGLAGVEQY
TRBV7-3,13,TRBJ2-2,ASSSLGSNTGELF
TRBV10-3,14,TRBJ2-7,AIGGPGQGEFYEQY
TRBV7-2,11,TRBJ2-7,ASSPTAPYEQY
TRBV4-2,12,TRBJ2-7,ASSPSGENYEQY
TRBV27,12,TRBJ2-4,ASSSAALPNIQY
TRBV2,12,TRBJ1-1,ASSTDGRDTEAF
TRBV6-6,13,TRBJ1-2,ASSYRPGGNYGYT
TRBV6-5,13,TRBJ1-5,ASSSRQIGNQPQH
TRBV7-2,11,TRBJ2-7,ASSLGNSYEQY
TRBV11-2,14,TRBJ2-1,ASSLQLTSSYNEQF
TRBV11-2,12,TRBJ2-7,ASSLGGATYEQY
TRBV11-2,17,TRBJ2-6,ASSLRLGQGLSGANVLT
TRBV2,12,TRBJ2-5,ASRPNGGVETQY
TRBV5-4,14,TRBJ1-3,ASSLLQGGAGNTIY